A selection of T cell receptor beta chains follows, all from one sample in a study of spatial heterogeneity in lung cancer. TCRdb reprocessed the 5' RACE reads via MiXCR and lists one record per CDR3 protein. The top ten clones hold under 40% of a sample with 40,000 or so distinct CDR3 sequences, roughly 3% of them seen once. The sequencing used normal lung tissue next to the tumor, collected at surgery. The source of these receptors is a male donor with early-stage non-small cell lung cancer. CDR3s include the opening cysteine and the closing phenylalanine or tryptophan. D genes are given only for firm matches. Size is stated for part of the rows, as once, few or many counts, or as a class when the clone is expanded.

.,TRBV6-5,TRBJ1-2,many,CASSPRGPSGYTF,TGTGCCAGCAGTCCCCGGGGACCGAGTGGCTACACCTTC
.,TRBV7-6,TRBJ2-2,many,CASSLSPNTGELFF,TGTGCCAGCAGCTTGAGCCCGAACACCGGGGAGCTGTTTTTT
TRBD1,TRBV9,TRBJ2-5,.,CASSPSTGTGRETQYF,TGTGCCAGCAGCCCCAGCACCGGGACAGGGAGAGAGACCCAGTACTTC
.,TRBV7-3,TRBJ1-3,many,CASSLTGPSSGNTIYF,TGTGCCAGCAGCTTAACGGGACCGAGCTCTGGAAACACCATATATTTT
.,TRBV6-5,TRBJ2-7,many,CASSYSRGGERYEQYF,TGTGCCAGCAGTTACTCGAGAGGAGGTGAACGCTACGAGCAGTACTTC
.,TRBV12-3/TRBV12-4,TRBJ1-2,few,CASSLRGNYGYTF,TGTGCCAGCAGTTTACGGGGAAACTATGGCTACACCTTC
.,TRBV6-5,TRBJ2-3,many,CASSQELGGTDTQYF,TGTGCCAGCAGTCAAGAGTTAGGTGGCACAGATACGCAGTATTTT
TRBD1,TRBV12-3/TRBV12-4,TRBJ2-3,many,CASSPQGSNTQYF,TGTGCCAGCAGTCCACAGGGGTCGAATACGCAGTATTTT
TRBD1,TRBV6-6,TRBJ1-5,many,CASSLGGGTGHQPQHF,TGTGCCAGCAGCCTAGGCGGAGGGACAGGGCATCAGCCCCAGCATTTT
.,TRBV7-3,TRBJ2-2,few,CASSRSNTGELFF,TGTGCCAGCAGCCGTTCGAACACCGGGGAGCTGTTTTTT
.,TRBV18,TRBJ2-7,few,CASSPDTTYEQYF,TGTGCCAGCTCCCCTGACACCACCTACGAGCAGTACTTC
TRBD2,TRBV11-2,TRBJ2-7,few,CASSLGASGGYEQYF,TGTGCCAGCAGCTTAGGGGCCAGCGGGGGGTACGAGCAGTACTTC
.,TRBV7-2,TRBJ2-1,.,CASSLARYNEQFF,TGTGCCAGCAGCTTAGCGCGATACAATGAGCAGTTCTTC
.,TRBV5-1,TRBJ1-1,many,CASRSGVEAFF,TGCGCCAGCAGGAGCGGTGTGGAAGCTTTCTTT
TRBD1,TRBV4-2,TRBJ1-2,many,CASSQDRQGAYGYTF,TGTGCCAGCAGCCAAGATAGGCAGGGGGCCTATGGCTACACCTTC
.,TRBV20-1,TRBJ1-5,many,CSARLPYSNQPQHF,TGCAGTGCTAGGCTACCATATAGCAATCAGCCCCAGCATTTT
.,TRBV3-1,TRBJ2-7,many,CASRPSRGGSYEQYF,TGTGCCAGCAGGCCTTCACGAGGAGGTTCCTACGAGCAGTACTTC
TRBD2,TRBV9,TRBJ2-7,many,CASSVGSGLAGVKQYF,TGTGCCAGCAGCGTAGGTTCGGGACTAGCGGGAGTCAAGCAGTACTTC
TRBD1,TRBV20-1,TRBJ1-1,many,CSARARQGLNTEAFF,TGCAGTGCTAGAGCCCGACAGGGATTGAACACTGAAGCTTTCTTT
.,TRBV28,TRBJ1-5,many,CASTGYYQPQHF,TGTGCCAGCACAGGGTATTACCAGCCCCAGCATTTT
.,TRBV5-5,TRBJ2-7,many,CASSPAPSQGFYEQYF,TGTGCCAGCAGCCCCGCCCCATCTCAGGGATTTTACGAGCAGTACTTC
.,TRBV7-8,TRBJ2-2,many,CASSLGGRNTGELFF,TGTGCCAGCAGCCTGGGAGGACGGAACACCGGGGAGCTGTTTTTT
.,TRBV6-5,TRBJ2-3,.,CASSPLSFTTDTQYF,TGTGCCAGCAGCCCCCTAAGCTTCACCACAGATACGCAGTATTTT
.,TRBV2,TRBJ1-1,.,CASRYAQGTEAFF,TGTGCCAGCAGATACGCACAGGGCACTGAAGCTTTCTTT
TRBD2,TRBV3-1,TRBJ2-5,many,CASSQPHSGGVETQYF,TGTGCCAGCAGCCAACCACACAGCGGGGGCGTTGAGACCCAGTACTTC
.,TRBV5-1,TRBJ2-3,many,CASSSQGVDTDTQYF,TGCGCCAGCAGCTCCCAGGGAGTGGACACAGATACGCAGTATTTT
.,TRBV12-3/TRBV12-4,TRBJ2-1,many,CASGDNEQFF,TGTGCCAGCGGCGACAATGAGCAGTTCTTC
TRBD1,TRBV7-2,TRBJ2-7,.,CASSLVQGASYEQYF,TGTGCCAGCAGCTTAGTACAGGGGGCCTCCTACGAGCAGTACTTC
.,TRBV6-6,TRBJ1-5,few,CASSPYSRGNQPQHF,TGTGCCAGCAGCCCTTACTCTAGGGGCAATCAGCCCCAGCATTTT
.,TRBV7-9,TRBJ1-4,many,CASSLFGGQDEKLFF,TGTGCCAGCAGCTTATTCGGGGGCCAGGATGAAAAACTGTTTTTT
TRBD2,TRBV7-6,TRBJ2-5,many,CASSRGLDSRGHQETQYF,TGTGCCAGCAGCCGCGGACTAGACAGCCGAGGACACCAAGAGACCCAGTACTTC
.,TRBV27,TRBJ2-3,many,CASSLSQGPSTDTQYF,TGTGCCAGCAGTTTATCCCAGGGCCCTAGCACAGATACGCAGTATTTT
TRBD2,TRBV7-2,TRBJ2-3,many,CASRGGGFRTDTQYF,TGTGCCAGCAGGGGCGGGGGGTTCCGCACAGATACGCAGTATTTT
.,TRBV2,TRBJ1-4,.,CASSGWSQIATNEKLFF,TGTGCCAGCAGTGGATGGAGCCAGATTGCAACTAATGAAAAACTGTTTTTT
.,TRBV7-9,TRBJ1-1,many,CASSGGSLGTEAFF,TGTGCCAGCAGCGGAGGGAGTCTGGGCACTGAAGCTTTCTTT
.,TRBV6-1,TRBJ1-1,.,CASAGRRTEAFF,TGTGCCAGCGCAGGGAGACGCACTGAAGCTTTCTTT
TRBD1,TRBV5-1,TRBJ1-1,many,CASSYGRGTGAFEAFF,TGCGCCAGCAGCTATGGCCGGGGGACAGGGGCCTTTGAAGCTTTCTTT
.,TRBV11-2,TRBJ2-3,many,CASSLDYGDTQYF,TGTGCCAGCAGCTTAGACTACGGTGATACGCAGTATTTT
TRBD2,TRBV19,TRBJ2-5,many,CASGLEETQYF,TGTGCCAGTGGACTAGAAGAGACCCAGTACTTC
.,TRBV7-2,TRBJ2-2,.,CASSLNVQGNTGELFF,TGTGCCAGCAGCTTAAACGTCCAGGGGAACACCGGGGAGCTGTTTTTT
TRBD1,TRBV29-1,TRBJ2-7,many,CSVEGQGAYEQYF,TGCAGCGTTGAGGGACAGGGGGCATACGAGCAGTACTTC
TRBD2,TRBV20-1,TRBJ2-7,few,CSARVGKTSGWYEQYF,TGCAGTGCTAGAGTGGGTAAAACTAGCGGGTGGTACGAGCAGTACTTC
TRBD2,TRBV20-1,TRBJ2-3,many,CSALAGGIDTQYF,TGCAGTGCTCTAGCGGGAGGAATAGATACGCAGTATTTT
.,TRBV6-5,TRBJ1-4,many,CASSYSMGTANEKLFF,TGTGCCAGCAGTTACTCGATGGGGACCGCTAATGAAAAACTGTTTTTT
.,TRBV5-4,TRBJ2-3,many,CASSFLTGSDTQYF,TGTGCCAGCAGCTTCCTGACAGGCTCAGATACGCAGTATTTT
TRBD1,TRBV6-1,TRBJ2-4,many,CASRDRGQLDIQYF,TGTGCCAGCAGAGACAGGGGGCAGTTGGACATTCAGTACTTC
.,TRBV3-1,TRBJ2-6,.,CASSNGFSGANVLTF,TGTGCCAGCAGCAACGGTTTCTCTGGGGCCAACGTCCTGACTTTC
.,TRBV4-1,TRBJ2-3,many,CASSQEGSGTDTQYF,TGCGCCAGCAGCCAAGAGGGGTCGGGCACAGATACGCAGTATTTT
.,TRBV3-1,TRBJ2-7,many,CASSQGALGGQYF,TGTGCCAGCAGCCAAGGGGCATTAGGCGGGCAGTACTTC
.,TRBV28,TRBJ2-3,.,CASSHGGTNLGDTQYF,TGTGCCAGCAGTCACGGGGGGACAAACCTGGGAGATACGCAGTATTTT
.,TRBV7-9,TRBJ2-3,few,CAVRRGSTDTQYF,TGTGCCGTACGGCGGGGCAGCACAGATACGCAGTATTTT
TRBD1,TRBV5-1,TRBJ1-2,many,CASSLEGQGFGYTF,TGCGCCAGCAGCTTGGAGGGACAGGGTTTTGGCTACACCTTC
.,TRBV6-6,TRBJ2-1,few,CASSFPGGEQFF,TGTGCCAGCAGTTTCCCCGGAGGTGAGCAGTTCTTC
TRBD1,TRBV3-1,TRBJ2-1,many,CASSQDRGPAQFF,TGTGCCAGCAGCCAAGATAGGGGGCCAGCGCAGTTCTTC
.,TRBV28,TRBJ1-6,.,CASSDTNSPLHF,TGTGCCAGCAGTGATACTAATTCACCCCTCCACTTT
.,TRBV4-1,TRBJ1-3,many,CASSPSVLPGNTIYF,TGCGCCAGCAGCCCCTCAGTACTCCCTGGAAACACCATATATTTT
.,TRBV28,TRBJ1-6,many,CASIEAASYNSPLHF,TGTGCCAGCATCGAGGCCGCCTCCTATAATTCACCCCTCCACTTT